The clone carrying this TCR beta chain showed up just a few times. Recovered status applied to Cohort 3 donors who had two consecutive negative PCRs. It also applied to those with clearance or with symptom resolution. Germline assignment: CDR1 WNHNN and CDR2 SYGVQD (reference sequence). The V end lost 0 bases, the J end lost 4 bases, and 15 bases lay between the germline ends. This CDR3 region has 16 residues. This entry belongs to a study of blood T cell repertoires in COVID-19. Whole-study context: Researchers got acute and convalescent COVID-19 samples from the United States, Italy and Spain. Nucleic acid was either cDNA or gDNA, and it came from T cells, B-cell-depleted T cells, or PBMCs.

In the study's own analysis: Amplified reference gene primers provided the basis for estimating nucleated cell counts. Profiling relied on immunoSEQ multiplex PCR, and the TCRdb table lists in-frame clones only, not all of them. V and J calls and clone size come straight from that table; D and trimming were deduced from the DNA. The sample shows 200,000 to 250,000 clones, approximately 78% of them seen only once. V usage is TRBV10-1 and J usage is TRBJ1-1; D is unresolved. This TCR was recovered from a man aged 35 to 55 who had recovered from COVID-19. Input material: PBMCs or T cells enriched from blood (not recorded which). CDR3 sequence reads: CASSESFQRSGTEAFF. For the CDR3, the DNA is TGCGCCAGCAGTGAGTCGTTCCAGCGATCGGGCACTGAAGCTTTCTTT.